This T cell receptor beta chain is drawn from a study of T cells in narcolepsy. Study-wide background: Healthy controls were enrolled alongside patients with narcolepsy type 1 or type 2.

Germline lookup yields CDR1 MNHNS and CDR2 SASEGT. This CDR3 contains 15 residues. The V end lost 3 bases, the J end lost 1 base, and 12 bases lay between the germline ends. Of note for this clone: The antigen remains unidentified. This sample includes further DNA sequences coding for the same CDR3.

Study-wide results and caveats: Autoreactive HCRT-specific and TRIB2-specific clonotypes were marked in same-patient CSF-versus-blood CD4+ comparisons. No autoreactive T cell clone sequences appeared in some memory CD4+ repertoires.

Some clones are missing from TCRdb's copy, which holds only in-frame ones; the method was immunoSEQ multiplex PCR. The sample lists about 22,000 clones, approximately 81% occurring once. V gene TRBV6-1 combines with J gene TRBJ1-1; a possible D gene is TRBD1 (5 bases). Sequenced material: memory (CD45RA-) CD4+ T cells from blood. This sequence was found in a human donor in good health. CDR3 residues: CASSDAGRTNTEAFF. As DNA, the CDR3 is TGTGCCAGCAGTGACGCGGGACGGACGAACACTGAAGCTTTCTTT.